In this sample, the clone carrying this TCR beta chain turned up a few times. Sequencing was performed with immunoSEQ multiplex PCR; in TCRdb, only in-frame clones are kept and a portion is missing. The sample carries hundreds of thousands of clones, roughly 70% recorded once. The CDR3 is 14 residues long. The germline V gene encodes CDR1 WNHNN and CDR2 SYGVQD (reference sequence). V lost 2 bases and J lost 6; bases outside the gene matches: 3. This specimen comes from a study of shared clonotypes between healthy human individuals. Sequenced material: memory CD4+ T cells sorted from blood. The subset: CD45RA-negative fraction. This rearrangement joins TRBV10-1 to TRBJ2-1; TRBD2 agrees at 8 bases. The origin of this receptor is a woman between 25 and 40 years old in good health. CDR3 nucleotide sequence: TGCGCCAGCAGTGAGCTCGGGACTAGCAATGAGCAGTTCTTC. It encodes CASSELGTSNEQFF.